This T cell receptor (beta chain) was observed in a study of blood T cell repertoires in COVID-19 (TCRdb year 2020). Looking at the study overall: The collaborator samples originated in the United States, Italy and Spain and spanned the acute and convalescent phases of COVID-19. The prospective study material was composed of cDNA or gDNA derived from T cells, B-cell-depleted T cells, or PBMCs. Subjects who had been exposed to COVID-19, were actively infected with it, or had recovered from it provided the deeply sampled blood TCRbeta repertoires that made up the dataset. The repertoires were made available in a free public database intended to serve as a resource for research on the immune response to SARS-CoV-2. Samples came from the ongoing ImmuneRACE study (first 160 participants) plus 1,254 subjects from 6 global collaborators. A de-identified subject ID, COVID-19 status, age in years and sex were almost always included in the sample metadata. HLA class I and class II types, where available, came from metadata supplied by the sample provider rather than from assay-based typing. Points the paper makes about the study in general: Clinical and demographic metadata were provided uncurated, with the amount varying by source and participant.

Turning to this clone: Its recognized antigen is unknown. Per-base qualities were not stored, and no clone one base away is much larger.

Each collaborating institution followed its own protocols to collect whole blood in K2EDTA tubes. Collaborator samples were shipped for TCRbeta analysis as frozen whole blood, isolated PBMCs, or DNA extracted from either sample type. The immunoSEQ Assay, a bias-controlled multiplex PCR, was used to amplify TCRbeta CDR3 regions from genomic DNA. From the authors' description of their analysis: The number of nucleated cells in each sample was estimated by amplification of reference gene primers within the assay. To quantify the absolute abundance of each unique TCRbeta CDR3 rearrangement, sequence reads were collapsed and filtered. For each sample, productive Simpson clonality was calculated as the square root of Simpson's diversity index over productive rearrangements. The source is immuneACCESS, and TCRdb retained only in-frame sequences with V and J called. Part of the clones is not carried over; for the studies checked, unresolved V genes explain less than half of this, and the remainder is unexplained. From that table come the V and J calls and clone size; the DNA was used to work out D and trimming. A total of around 83,000 clones appear in this sample, 85% to 90% of them only once. The ten most abundant clones make up about 14% of the sample.

The V and J ends are trimmed by 3 bases and 8 bases, leaving 13 bases between them. The germline V gene supplies CDR1 KGHSH and CDR2 LQKENI. Its CDR3 holds 13 amino acids, cysteine through phenylalanine. Only CDR3 DNA remains: 39 bases, in frame from the first base. The material sequenced was peripheral blood. The sequence was obtained from a woman in her 70s with acute or convalescent COVID-19. The rearranged chain carries TRBV18 and TRBJ1-1, with the D gene not confidently named. The CDR3 corresponds to CASSPETLQEAFF. At the DNA level, the sequence is TGTGCCAGCTCACCGGAGACCCTCCAGGAAGCTTTCTTT.